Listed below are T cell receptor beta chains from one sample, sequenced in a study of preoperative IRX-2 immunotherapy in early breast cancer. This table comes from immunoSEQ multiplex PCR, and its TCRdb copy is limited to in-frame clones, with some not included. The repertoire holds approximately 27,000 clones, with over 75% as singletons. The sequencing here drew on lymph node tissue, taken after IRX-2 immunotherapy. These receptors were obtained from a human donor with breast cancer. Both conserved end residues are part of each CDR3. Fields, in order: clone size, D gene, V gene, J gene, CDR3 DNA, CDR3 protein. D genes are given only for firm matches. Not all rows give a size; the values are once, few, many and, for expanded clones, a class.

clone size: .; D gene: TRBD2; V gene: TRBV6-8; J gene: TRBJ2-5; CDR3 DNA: TGTGCCAGCAGTGTAGCGGGGGGACGGGGAGAGACCCAGTACTTC; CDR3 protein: CASSVAGGRGETQYF
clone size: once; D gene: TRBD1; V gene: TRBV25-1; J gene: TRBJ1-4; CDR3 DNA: TGTGCCAGCAGCCAACAGGGGATCGGAGAAAAACTGTTTTTT; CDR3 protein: CASSQQGIGEKLFF
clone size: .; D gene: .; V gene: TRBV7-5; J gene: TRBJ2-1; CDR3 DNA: TGTGCCAGCAGCTTCACTAGCGGGTGGGACAATGAGCAGTTCTTC; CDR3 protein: CASSFTSGWDNEQFF
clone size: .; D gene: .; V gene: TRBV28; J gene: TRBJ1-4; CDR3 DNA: TGTGCCAGCAGTCCCGCCCGGACACGCGCTAATGAAAAACTGTTTTTT; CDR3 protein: CASSPARTRANEKLFF
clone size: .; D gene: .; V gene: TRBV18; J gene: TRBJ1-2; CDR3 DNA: TGTGCCAGCTCACTCTACACGGACACCAACTCTAACTATGGCTACACCTTC; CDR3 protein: CASSLYTDTNSNYGYTF
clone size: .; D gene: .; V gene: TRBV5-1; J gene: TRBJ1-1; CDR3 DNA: TGCGCCAGCAGCGGGGGGAACATCGCGGGGAACACTGAAGCTTTCTTT; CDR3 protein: CASSGGNIAGNTEAFF
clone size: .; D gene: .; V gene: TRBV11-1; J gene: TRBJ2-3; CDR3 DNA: TGTGCCAGCAGCTTGGCGGGGGCACCTAGCACAGATACGCAGTATTTT; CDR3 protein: CASSLAGAPSTDTQYF
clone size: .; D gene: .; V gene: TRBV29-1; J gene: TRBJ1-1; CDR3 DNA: TGCAGCGTTGGACGGGGACTGAACACTGAAGCTTTCTTT; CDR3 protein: CSVGRGLNTEAFF
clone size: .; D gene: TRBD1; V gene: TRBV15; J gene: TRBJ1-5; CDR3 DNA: TGTGCCACCGGCTCCGGGACAGGGCTTATACAGCCCCAGCATTTT; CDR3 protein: CATGSGTGLIQPQHF
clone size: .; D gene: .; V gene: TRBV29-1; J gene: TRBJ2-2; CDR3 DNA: TGCAGCGTTGAGGGCAACACCGGGGAGCTGTTTTTT; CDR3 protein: CSVEGNTGELFF
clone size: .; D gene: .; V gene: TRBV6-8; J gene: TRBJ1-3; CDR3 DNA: TGTGCCAGCAGTTCTGGATCGGAGGGAAGAGGAAACACCATATATTTT; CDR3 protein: CASSSGSEGRGNTIYF
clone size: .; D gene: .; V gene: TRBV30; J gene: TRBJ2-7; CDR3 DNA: TGTGCCTGGAGTGTGGGCGGCTCGACCTACGAGCAGTACTTC; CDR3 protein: CAWSVGGSTYEQYF
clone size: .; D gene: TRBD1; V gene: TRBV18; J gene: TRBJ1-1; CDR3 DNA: TGTGCCAGCTCAGAACCCCTACAGGGGTGGAACACTGAAGCTTTCTTT; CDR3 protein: CASSEPLQGWNTEAFF
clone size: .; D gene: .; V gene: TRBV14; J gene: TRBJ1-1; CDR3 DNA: TGTGCCAGCAGCCAAGACATTGGGGGTTGGACTGAAGCTTTCTTT; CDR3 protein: CASSQDIGGWTEAFF
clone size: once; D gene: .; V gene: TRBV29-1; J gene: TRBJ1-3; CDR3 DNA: TGCAGCGTTGCGGGCACGGCTGGAAACACCATATATTTT; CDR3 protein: CSVAGTAGNTIYF